The clone carrying this TCR beta chain appeared many times. Its antigen is currently unknown. The V gene's germline CDR1 is SGHKS and CDR2 YYEKEE (reference sequence). The CDR3 sequence is 14 residues long. V lost 0 bases and J lost 4, with 10 bases in between. The entry originates in a study of blood T cells in healthy people across ages. Notes on the study in general: Higher diversity and more naive CD4+ cells were features of long-lived donors, compared to aged donors.

Primers used in a second PCR of about 6 to 12 cycles were a sample-barcoded 5' primer and a J-beta primer mix. TCRdb reanalysed the 5' RACE reads using MiXCR and keeps one entry per CDR3 protein. The table has more than 800,000 distinct CDR3 sequences, more than 25% seen once. The rearrangement joins TRBV5-5 to TRBJ2-5, with D uncertain. Sequencing was carried out using blood. This clonotype was sampled from a woman older than 75 in good health. In DNA form, the CDR3 reads TGTGCCAGCAGCTTGGCCGGATCAAGAGAGACCCAGTACTTC. Its protein product is CASSLAGSRETQYF. Full variable domain (outside the CDR3, taken from reference TRBV5-5 and TRBJ2-5): DAGVTQSPTHLIKTRGQQVTLRCSPISGHKSVSWYQQVLGQGPQFIFQYYEKEERGRGNFPDRFSARQFPNYSSELNVNALLLGDSALYLCASSLAGSRETQYFGPGTRLLVL.